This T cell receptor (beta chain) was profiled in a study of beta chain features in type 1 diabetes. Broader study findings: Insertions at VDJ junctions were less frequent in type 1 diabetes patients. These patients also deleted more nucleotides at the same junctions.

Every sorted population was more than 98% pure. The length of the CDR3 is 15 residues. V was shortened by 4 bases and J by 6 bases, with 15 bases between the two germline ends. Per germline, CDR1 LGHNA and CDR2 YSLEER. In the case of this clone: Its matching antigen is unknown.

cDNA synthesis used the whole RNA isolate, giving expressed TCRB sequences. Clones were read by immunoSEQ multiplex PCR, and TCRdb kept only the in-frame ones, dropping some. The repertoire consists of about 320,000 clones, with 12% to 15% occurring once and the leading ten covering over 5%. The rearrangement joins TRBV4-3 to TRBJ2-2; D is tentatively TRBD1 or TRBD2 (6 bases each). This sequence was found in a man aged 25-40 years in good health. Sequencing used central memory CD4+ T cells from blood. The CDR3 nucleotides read TGCGCCAGCAGCCCCGGGGGCTTGGGAGCCGGGGAGCTGTTTTTT. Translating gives CASSPGGLGAGELFF.